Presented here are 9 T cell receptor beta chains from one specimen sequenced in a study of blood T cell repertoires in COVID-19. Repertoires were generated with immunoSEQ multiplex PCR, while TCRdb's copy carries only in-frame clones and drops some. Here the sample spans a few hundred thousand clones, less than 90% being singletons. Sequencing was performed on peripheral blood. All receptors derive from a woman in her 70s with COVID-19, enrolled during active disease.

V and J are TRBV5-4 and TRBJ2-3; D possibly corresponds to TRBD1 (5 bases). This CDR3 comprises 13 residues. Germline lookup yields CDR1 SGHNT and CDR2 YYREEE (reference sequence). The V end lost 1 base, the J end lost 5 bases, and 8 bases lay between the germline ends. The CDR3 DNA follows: TGTGCCAGCAGCTTGTCCCAGGGAGATACGCAGTATTTT. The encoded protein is CASSLSQGDTQYF.

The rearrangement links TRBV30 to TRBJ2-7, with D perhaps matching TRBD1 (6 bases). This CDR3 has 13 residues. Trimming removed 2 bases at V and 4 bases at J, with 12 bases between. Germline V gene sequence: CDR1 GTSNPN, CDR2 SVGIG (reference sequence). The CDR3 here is CAWSQAGEYEQYF. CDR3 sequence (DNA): TGTGCCTGGAGTCAGGCAGGGGAGTACGAGCAGTACTTC.

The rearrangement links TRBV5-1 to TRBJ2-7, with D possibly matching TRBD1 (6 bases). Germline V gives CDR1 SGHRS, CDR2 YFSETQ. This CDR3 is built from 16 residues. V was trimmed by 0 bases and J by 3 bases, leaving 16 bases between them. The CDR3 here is CASSLGQGTSFYEQYF. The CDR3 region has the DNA TGCGCCAGCAGCTTGGGGCAGGGGACCTCTTTCTACGAGCAGTACTTC.

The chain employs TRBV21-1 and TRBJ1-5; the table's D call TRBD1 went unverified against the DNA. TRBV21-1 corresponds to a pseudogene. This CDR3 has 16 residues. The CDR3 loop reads CASTLGVTGVGQPQHF. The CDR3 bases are TGTGCCAGCACCTTGGGGGTCACAGGGGTGGGGCAGCCCCAGCATTTT.

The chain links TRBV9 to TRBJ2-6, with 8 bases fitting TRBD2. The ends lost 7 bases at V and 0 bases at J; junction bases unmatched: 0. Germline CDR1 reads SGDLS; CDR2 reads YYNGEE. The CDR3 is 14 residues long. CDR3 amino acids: CASRGGSGANVLTF. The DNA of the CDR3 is TGTGCCAGCCGGGGGGGCTCTGGGGCCAACGTCCTGACTTTC.

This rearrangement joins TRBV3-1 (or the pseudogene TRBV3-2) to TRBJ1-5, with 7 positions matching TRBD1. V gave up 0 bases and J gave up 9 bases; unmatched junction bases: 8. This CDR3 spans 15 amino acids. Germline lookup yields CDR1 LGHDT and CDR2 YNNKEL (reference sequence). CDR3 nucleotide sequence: TGTGCCAGCAGCCAAGATCGGCGTTGGGACAGGCCCCAGCATTTT. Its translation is CASSQDRRWDRPQHF.

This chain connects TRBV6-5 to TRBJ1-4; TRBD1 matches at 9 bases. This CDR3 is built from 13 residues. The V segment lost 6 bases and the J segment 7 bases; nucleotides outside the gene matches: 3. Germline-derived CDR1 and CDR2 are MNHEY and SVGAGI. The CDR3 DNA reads TGTGCCAGCAGGCCGGGACAGGGTGAAAAACTGTTTTTT. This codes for CASRPGQGEKLFF.

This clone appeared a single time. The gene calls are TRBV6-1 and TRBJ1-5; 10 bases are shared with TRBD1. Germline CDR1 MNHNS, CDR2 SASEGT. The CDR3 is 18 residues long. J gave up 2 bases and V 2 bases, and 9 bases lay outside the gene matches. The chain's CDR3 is CASSEMGQGTLGNQPQHF. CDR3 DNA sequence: TGTGCCAGCAGTGAAATGGGACAGGGGACCCTTGGCAATCAGCCCCAGCATTTT.

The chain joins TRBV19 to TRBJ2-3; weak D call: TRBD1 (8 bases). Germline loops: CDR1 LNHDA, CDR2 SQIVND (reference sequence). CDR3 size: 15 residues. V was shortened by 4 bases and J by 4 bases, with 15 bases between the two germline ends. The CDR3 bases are TGTGCCAGTAGTAACGGACAGGGAGGGGCAGATACGCAGTATTTT. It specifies CASSNGQGGADTQYF.